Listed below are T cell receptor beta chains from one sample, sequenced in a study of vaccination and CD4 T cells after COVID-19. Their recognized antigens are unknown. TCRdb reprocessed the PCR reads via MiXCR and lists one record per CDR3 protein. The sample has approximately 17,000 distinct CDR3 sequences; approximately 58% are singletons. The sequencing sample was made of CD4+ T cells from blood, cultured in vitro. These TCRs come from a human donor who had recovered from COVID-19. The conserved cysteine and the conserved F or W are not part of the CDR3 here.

CDR3: ATRQGTDTQY
length: 10
J: TRBJ2-3
V: TRBV10-3

CDR3: ATSPGQGEGNSPLH
length: 14
J: TRBJ1-6
V: TRBV15

CDR3: ASKYFWDGAGHTDTQY
length: 16
J: TRBJ2-3
V: TRBV6-1

CDR3: ATSDGDRVGTGELF
length: 14
J: TRBJ2-2
V: TRBV24-1

CDR3: SARDPQRERDEQF
length: 13
J: TRBJ2-1
V: TRBV20-1

CDR3: ASSRRTSGGAWETQY
length: 15
J: TRBJ2-5
V: TRBV6-1

CDR3: ASSLLGIFEQY
length: 11
J: TRBJ2-7
V: TRBV7-2

CDR3: ASSQVGGSNEKLF
length: 13
J: TRBJ1-4
V: TRBV4-1

CDR3: ASSLEDRTPQWETQY
length: 15
J: TRBJ2-5
V: TRBV11-3

CDR3: ASRRTGGRSYEQY
length: 13
J: TRBJ2-7
V: TRBV19